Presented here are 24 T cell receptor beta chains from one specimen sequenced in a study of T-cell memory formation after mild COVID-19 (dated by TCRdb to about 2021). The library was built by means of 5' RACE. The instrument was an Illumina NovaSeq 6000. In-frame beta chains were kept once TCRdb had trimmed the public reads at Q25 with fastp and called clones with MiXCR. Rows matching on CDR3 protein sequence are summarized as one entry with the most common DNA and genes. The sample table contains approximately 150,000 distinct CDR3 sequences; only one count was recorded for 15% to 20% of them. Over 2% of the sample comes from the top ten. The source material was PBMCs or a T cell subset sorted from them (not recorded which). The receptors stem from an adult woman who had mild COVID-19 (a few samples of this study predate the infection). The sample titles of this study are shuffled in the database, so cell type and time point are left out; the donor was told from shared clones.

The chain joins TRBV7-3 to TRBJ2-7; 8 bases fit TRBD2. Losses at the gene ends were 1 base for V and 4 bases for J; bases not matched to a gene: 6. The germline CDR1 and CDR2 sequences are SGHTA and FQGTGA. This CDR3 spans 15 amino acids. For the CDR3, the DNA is TGTGCCAGCAGCTTAAGTCCAGCGGGAGCTTACGAGCAGTACTTC. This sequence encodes CASSLSPAGAYEQYF. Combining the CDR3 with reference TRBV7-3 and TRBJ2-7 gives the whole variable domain GAGVSQTPSNKVTEKGKYVELRCDPISGHTALYWYRQSLGQGPEFLIYFQGTGAADDSGLPNDRFFAVRPEGSVSTLKIQRTERGDSAVYLCASSLSPAGAYEQYFGPGTRLTVT.

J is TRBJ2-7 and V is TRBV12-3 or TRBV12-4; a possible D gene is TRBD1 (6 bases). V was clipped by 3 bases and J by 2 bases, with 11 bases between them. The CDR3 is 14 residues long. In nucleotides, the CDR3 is TGTGCCAGCAGTTTTGTAACAGGGCCCTACGAGCAGTACTTC. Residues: CASSFVTGPYEQYF.

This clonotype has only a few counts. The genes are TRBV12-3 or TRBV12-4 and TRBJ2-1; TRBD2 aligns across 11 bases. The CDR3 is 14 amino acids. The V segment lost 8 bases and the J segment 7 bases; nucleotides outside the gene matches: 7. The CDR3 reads CASGTSGSRNEQFF. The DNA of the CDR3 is TGTGCCAGCGGAACTAGCGGGAGTCGGAATGAGCAGTTCTTC.

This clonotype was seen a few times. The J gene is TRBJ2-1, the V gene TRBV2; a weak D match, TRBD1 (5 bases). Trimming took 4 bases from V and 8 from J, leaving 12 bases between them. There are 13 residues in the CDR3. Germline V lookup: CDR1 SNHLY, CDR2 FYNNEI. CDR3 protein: CASSGKGRHEQFF. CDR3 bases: TGTGCCAGCAGTGGGAAGGGGCGCCATGAGCAGTTCTTC.

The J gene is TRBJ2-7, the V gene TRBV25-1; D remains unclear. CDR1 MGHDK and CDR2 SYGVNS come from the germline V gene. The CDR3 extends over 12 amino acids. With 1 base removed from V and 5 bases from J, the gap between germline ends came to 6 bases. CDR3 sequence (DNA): TGTGCCAGCAGTGAATTAAGGAACGAGCAGTACTTC. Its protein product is CASSELRNEQYF.

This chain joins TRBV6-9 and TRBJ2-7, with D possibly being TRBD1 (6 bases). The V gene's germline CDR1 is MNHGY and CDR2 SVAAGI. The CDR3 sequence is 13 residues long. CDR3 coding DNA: TGTGTGGGGGACACCAAGTCCTCCTACGAGCAGTACTTC. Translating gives CVGDTKSSYEQYF.

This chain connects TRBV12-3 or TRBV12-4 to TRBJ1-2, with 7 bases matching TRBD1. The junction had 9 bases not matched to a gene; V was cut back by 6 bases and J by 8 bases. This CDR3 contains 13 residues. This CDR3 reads CASSKDRLQGYTF. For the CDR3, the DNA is TGTGCCAGCAGCAAGGACAGGCTGCAGGGCTACACCTTC.

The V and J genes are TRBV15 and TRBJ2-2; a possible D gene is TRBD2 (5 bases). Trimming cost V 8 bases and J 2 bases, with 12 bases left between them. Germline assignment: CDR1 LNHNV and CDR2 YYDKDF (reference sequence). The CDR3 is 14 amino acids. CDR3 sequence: CATGGLANTGELFF. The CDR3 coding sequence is TGTGCCACCGGCGGGTTGGCTAACACCGGGGAGCTGTTTTTT.

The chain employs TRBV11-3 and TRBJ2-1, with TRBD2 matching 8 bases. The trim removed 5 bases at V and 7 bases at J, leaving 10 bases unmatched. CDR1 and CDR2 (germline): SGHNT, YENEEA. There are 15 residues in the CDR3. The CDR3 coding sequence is TGTGCCAGCAGCCCAGCCCGGGGGGGGGAGAATGAGCAGTTCTTC. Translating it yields CASSPARGGENEQFF.

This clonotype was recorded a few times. Written as DNA, the CDR3 is TGCGCCAGCAGCCCAGCGGGAGTTGTTGCCGGGGAGCTGTTTTTT. This sequence encodes CASSPAGVVAGELFF. The gene calls are TRBV5-1 and TRBJ2-2; TRBD2 aligns across 8 bases. The J segment lost 6 bases and the V segment lost 4 bases, leaving 8 bases of the junction unmatched. This CDR3 is 15 amino acids long. The V gene's germline CDR1 is SGHRS and CDR2 YFSETQ.

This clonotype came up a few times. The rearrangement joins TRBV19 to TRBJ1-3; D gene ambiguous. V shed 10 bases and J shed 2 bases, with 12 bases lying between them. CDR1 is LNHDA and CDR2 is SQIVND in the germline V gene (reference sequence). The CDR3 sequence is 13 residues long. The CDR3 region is CATRELAGNTIYF. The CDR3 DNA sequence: TGTGCCACCCGGGAGTTAGCTGGAAACACCATATATTTT.

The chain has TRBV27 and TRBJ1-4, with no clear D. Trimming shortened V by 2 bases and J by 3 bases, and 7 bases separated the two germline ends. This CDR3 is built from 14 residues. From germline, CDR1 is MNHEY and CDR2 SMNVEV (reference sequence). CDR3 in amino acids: CASSLPGSNEKLFF. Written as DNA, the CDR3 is TGTGCCAGCAGTTTACCGGGCTCTAATGAAAAACTGTTTTTT.

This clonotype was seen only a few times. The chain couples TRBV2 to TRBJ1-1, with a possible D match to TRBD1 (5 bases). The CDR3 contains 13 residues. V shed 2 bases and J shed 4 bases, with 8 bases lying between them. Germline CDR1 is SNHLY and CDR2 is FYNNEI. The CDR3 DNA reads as TGTGCCAGCAGTGAAAAGGGGTCCACTGAAGCTTTCTTT. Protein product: CASSEKGSTEAFF. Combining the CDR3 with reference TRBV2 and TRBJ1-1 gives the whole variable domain EPEVTQTPSHQVTQMGQEVILRCVPISNHLYFYWYRQILGQKVEFLVSFYNNEISEKSEIFDDQFSVERPDGSNFTLKIRSTKLEDSAMYFCASSEKGSTEAFFGQGTRLTVV.

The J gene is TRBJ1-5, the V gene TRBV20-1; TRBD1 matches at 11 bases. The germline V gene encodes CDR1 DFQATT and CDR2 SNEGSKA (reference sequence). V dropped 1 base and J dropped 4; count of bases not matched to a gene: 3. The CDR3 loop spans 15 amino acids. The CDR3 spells CSARAGTGGNQPQHF. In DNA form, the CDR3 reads TGCAGTGCTAGAGCCGGGACAGGGGGTAATCAGCCCCAGCATTTT.

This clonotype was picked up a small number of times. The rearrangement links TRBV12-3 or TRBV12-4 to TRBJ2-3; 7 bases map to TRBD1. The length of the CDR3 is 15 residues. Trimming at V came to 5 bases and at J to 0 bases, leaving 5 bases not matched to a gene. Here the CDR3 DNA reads TGTGCCAGCAGTGCAGGGGGAACTAGCACAGATACGCAGTATTTT. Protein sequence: CASSAGGTSTDTQYF.

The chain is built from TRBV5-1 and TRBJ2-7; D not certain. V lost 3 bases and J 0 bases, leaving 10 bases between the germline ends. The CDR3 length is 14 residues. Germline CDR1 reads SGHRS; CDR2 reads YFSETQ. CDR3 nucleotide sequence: TGCGCCAGCAGCTCCAACGGAGACTCCTACGAGCAGTACTTC. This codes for CASSSNGDSYEQYF.

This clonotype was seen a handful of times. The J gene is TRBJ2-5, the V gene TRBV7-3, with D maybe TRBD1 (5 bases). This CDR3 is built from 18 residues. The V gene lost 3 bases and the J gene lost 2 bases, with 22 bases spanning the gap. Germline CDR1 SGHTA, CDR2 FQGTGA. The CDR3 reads CASSFGRFKTALQETQYF. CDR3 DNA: TGTGCCAGCAGCTTTGGGCGCTTTAAGACAGCGTTACAAGAGACCCAGTACTTC. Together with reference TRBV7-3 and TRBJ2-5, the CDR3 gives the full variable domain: GAGVSQTPSNKVTEKGKYVELRCDPISGHTALYWYRQSLGQGPEFLIYFQGTGAADDSGLPNDRFFAVRPEGSVSTLKIQRTERGDSAVYLCASSFGRFKTALQETQYFGPGTRLLVL.

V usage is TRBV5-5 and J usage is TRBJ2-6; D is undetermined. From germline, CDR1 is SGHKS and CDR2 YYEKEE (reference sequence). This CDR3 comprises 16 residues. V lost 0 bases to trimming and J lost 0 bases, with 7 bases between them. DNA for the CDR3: TGTGCCAGCAGCTTGGACCTCTTCTCTGGGGCCAACGTCCTGACTTTC. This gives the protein CASSLDLFSGANVLTF. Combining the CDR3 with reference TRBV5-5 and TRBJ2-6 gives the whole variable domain DAGVTQSPTHLIKTRGQQVTLRCSPISGHKSVSWYQQVLGQGPQFIFQYYEKEERGRGNFPDRFSARQFPNYSSELNVNALLLGDSALYLCASSLDLFSGANVLTFGAGSRLTVL.

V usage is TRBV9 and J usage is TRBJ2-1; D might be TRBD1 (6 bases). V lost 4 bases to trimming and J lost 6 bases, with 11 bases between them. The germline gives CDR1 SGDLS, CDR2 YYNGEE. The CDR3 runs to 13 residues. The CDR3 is CASSTQTGNEQFF. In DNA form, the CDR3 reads TGTGCCAGCAGCACCCAGACAGGCAATGAGCAGTTCTTC.

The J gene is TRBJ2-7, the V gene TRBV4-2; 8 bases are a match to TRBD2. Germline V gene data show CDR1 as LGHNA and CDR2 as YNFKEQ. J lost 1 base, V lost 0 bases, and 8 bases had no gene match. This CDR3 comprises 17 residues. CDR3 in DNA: TGTGCCAGCAGCCAAGAATGGGCTAGCGGGTTATCCTACGAGCAGTACTTC. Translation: CASSQEWASGLSYEQYF.

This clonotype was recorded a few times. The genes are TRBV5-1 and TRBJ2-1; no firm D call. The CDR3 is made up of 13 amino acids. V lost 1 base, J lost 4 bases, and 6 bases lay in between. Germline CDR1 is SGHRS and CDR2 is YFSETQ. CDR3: CASSLTAYNEQFF. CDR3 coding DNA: TGCGCCAGCAGCTTGACAGCTTACAATGAGCAGTTCTTC. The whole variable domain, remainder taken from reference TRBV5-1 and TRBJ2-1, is KAGVTQTPRYLIKTRGQQVTLSCSPISGHRSVSWYQQTPGQGLQFLFEYFSETQRNKGNFPGRFSGRQFSNSRSEMNVSTLELGDSALYLCASSLTAYNEQFFGPGTRLTVL.

CDR3 region: CASGADRANEKLFF. CDR3 coding DNA: TGTGCCAGTGGGGCGGACAGGGCAAATGAAAAACTGTTTTTT. The chain has TRBV2 and TRBJ1-4; 8 nucleotides line up with TRBD1. The CDR3 is 14 amino acids. The germline CDR1 and CDR2 sequences are SNHLY and FYNNEI. Trimming at V came to 9 bases and at J to 5 bases, leaving 8 bases not matched to a gene.

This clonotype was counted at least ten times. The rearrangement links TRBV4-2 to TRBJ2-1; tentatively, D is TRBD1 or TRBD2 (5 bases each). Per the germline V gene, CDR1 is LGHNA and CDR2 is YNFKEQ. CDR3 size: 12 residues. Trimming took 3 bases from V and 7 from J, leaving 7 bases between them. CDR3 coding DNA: TGTGCCAGCAGCCACTGGGGGAATGAGCAGTTCTTC. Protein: CASSHWGNEQFF.

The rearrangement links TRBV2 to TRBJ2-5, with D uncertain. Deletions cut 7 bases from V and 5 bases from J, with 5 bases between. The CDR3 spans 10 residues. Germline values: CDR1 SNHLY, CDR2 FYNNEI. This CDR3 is CASKRETQYF. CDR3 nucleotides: TGTGCCAGCAAACGGGAGACCCAGTACTTC.